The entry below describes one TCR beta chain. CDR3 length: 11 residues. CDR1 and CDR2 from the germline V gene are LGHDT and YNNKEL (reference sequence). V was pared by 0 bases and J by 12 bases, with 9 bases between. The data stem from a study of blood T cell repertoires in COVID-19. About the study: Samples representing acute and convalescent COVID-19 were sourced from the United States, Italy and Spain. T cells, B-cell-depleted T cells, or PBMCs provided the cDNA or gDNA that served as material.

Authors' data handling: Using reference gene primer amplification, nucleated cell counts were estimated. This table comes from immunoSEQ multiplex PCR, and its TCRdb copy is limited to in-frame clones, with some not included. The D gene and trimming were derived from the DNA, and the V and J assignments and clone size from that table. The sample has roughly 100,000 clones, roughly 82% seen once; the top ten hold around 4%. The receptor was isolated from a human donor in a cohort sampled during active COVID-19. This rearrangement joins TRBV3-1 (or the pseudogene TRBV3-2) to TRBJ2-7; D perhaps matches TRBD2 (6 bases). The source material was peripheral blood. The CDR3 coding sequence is TGTGCCAGCAGCCAAGATTTGGGACTGTACTTC. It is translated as CASSQDLGLYF.